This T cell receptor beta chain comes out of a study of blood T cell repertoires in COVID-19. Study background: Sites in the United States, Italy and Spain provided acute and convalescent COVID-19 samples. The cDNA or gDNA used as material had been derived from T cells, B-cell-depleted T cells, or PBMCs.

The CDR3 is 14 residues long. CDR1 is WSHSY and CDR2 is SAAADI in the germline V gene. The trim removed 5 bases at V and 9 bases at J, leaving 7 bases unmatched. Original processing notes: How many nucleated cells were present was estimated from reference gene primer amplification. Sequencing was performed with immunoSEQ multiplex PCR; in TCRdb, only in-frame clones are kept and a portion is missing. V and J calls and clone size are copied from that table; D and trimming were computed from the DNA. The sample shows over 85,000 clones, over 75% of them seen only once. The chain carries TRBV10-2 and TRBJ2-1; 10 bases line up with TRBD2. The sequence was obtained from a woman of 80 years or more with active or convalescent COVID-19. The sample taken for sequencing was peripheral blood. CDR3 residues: CASSQSGRASEQFF. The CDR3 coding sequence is TGCGCCAGCAGTCAGAGCGGGAGGGCCTCTGAGCAGTTCTTC.